Below are 22 T cell receptor beta chains sequenced from a single sample in a study of B cell selection in AIRE deficiency. Clones were read by immunoSEQ multiplex PCR, and TCRdb kept only the in-frame ones, dropping some. The profile shows more than 12,000 clones, about 92% of them singletons. Regulatory T cells were sorted as CD4+CD25hiCD127low/negative cells. Material for sequencing was Tregs sorted from PBMCs. Receptors were obtained from a human donor with AIRE deficiency.

The V call is TRBV2, the J call TRBJ2-7; 8 nucleotides agree with TRBD1. Trimming at V came to 5 bases and at J to 3 bases, leaving 6 bases not matched to a gene. Germline lookup yields CDR1 SNHLY and CDR2 FYNNEI. This CDR3 is built from 14 residues. CDR3 DNA: TGTGCCAGCAGTCCGGACAGGGTTAGCTACGAGCAGTACTTC. Protein sequence: CASSPDRVSYEQYF. Together with reference TRBV2 and TRBJ2-7, the CDR3 gives the full variable domain: EPEVTQTPSHQVTQMGQEVILRCVPISNHLYFYWYRQILGQKVEFLVSFYNNEISEKSEIFDDQFSVERPDGSNFTLKIRSTKLEDSAMYFCASSPDRVSYEQYFGPGTRLTVT.

This clone was observed once. The chain recombines TRBV13 with TRBJ2-1; possible D gene TRBD2, 6 bases. The CDR3 extends over 13 amino acids. Germline V lookup: CDR1 PRHDT, CDR2 FYEKMQ (reference sequence). Trimming removed 5 bases from V and 9 bases from J, with 14 bases in between. CDR3 loop: CASSDRLAFEQFF. CDR3 nucleotide sequence: TGTGCCAGCAGCGACCGGCTAGCGTTTGAGCAGTTCTTC.

The gene calls are TRBV18 and TRBJ2-5, with D perhaps being TRBD1 or TRBD2 (5 bases each). The DNA end is more similar to TRBJ2-7, so the J call may be wrong. The CDR3 has 14 residues. Germline lookup yields CDR1 KGHSH and CDR2 LQKENI. As DNA, the CDR3 is TGTGCCAGCTCACGAACTAGACAGCAGAACGAGCAGTACTTC. It is translated as CASSRTRQQNEQYF.

The chain joins TRBV6-5 to TRBJ1-5; the D gene is possibly TRBD1 (5 bases). This CDR3 region has 14 residues. Trimming took 5 bases from V and 4 from J, leaving 12 bases between them. Germline CDR1 and CDR2: MNHEY and SVGAGI. CDR3 coding DNA: TGTGCCAGCAGTGGGGCGGTAGGGAATCAGCCCCAGCATTTT. It specifies CASSGAVGNQPQHF.

The genes are TRBV11-2 and TRBJ2-5, with D unresolved. CDR1 SGHAT and CDR2 FQNNGV come from the germline V gene. Trimming stripped 3 bases from V and 5 bases from J, with 10 bases between. This CDR3 is built from 13 residues. CDR3 in amino acids: CASSFQVWETQYF. The DNA of the CDR3 is TGTGCCAGCAGCTTCCAGGTCTGGGAGACCCAGTACTTC.

The chain combines TRBV5-5 with TRBJ1-4; weak D call: TRBD1 (6 bases). With 3 bases removed from V and 0 bases from J, the gap between germline ends came to 12 bases. The CDR3 runs to 16 residues. Germline V gene lookup returns CDR1 SGHKS and CDR2 YYEKEE (reference sequence). The CDR3 coding sequence is TGTGCCAGCAGCTGGGCCGGGACACCAACTAATGAAAAACTGTTTTTT. This translates into CASSWAGTPTNEKLFF. Full variable domain (remainder filled in from reference TRBV5-5 and TRBJ1-4): DAGVTQSPTHLIKTRGQQVTLRCSPISGHKSVSWYQQVLGQGPQFIFQYYEKEERGRGNFPDRFSARQFPNYSSELNVNALLLGDSALYLCASSWAGTPTNEKLFFGSGTQLSVL.

This clone was seen a few times. The rearrangement uses TRBV6-5 and TRBJ2-2, with 7 nucleotides matching TRBD2. This CDR3 is built from 15 residues. CDR1 MNHEY and CDR2 SVGAGI come from the germline V gene. V shed 4 bases, J shed 5 bases, and the junction held 7 bases outside the gene matches. DNA for the CDR3: TGTGCCAGCAGTTTTACGGCGGGAGAAACCGGGGAGCTGTTTTTT. It specifies CASSFTAGETGELFF.

The chain carries TRBV5-4 and TRBJ1-2; D is undetermined. V lost 0 bases, J lost 0 bases, and 9 bases lay in between. From germline, CDR1 is SGHNT and CDR2 YYREEE (reference sequence). The CDR3 length is 15 residues. The CDR3 sequence is CASSLVTRANYGYTF. The DNA of the CDR3 is TGTGCCAGCAGCTTGGTTACCAGAGCTAACTATGGCTACACCTTC.

The chain recombines TRBV29-1 with TRBJ2-7; the match to TRBD1 covers 9 bases. CDR1 and CDR2 (germline): SQVTM, ANQGSEA. J was trimmed by 3 bases and V by 1 base; bases with no gene match: 10. The length of the CDR3 is 16 residues. CDR3: CSVEGNKGQGYYEQYF. CDR3 nucleotide sequence: TGCAGCGTTGAAGGTAATAAGGGACAGGGTTACTACGAGCAGTACTTC.

V is TRBV27 and J is TRBJ2-1; the D gene could be TRBD1 or TRBD2 (10 bases each). The CDR3 consists of 19 residues. Deletions cut 6 bases from V and 9 bases from J, with 33 bases between. Germline V gene lookup returns CDR1 MNHEY and CDR2 SMNVEV (reference sequence). The CDR3 loop reads CASRDWDRGSSGRNVEQFF. In DNA form, the CDR3 reads TGTGCCAGCAGAGATTGGGACAGGGGCTCTAGCGGGAGAAACGTTGAGCAGTTCTTC.

The count of this clone is one. The rearrangement uses TRBV30 and TRBJ1-1, with D tentatively TRBD1 (6 bases). Trimming cost V 0 bases and J 7 bases, with 6 bases left between them. Germline V lookup: CDR1 GTSNPN, CDR2 SVGIG (reference sequence). This CDR3 is built from 11 residues. CDR3 residues: CAWSVQGEAFF. In DNA form, the CDR3 reads TGTGCCTGGAGTGTACAGGGTGAAGCTTTCTTT.

This clone was detected only once. The chain has TRBV28 and TRBJ2-5, with TRBD2 matching over 10 bases. Germline CDR1 MDHEN, CDR2 SYDVKM. The CDR3 has 16 residues. V gave up 3 bases and J gave up 1 base; unmatched junction bases: 5. The CDR3 loop reads CASSFSGRRFQETQYF. Here the CDR3 DNA reads TGTGCCAGCAGTTTTAGCGGGAGGAGGTTCCAAGAGACCCAGTACTTC.

The chain recombines TRBV6-1 with TRBJ2-4, with D possibly matching TRBD2 (6 bases). Germline CDR1 MNHNS, CDR2 SASEGT. The V end lost 3 bases, the J end lost 2 bases, and 17 bases lay between the germline ends. This CDR3 is 17 amino acids long. The CDR3 sequence is CASSDSSTSLTKNIQYF. The CDR3 DNA is TGTGCCAGCAGTGATTCCTCAACTAGCTTAACCAAAAACATTCAGTACTTC.

Comment on this clone: Its ends do not fully match the called genes, so a read error is possible. V and J are TRBV7-9 and TRBJ2-7, with 11 bases matching TRBD2. CDR3 length: 14 amino acids. The V gene's germline CDR1 is SEHNR and CDR2 FQNEAQ (reference sequence). The CDR3 is CASSLLAGAYEQYF. Written as DNA, the CDR3 is TGCGCCAGCAGCTTACTAGCGGGAGCCTACGAGCAGTACTTC.

The chain carries TRBV9 and TRBJ1-2; D is ambiguous. The germline gives CDR1 SGDLS, CDR2 YYNGEE. The CDR3 runs to 14 residues. Trimming took 4 bases from V and 4 from J, leaving 14 bases between them. The CDR3 region is CASSPRLGSYGYTF. The CDR3 DNA follows: TGTGCCAGCAGCCCCAGACTCGGATCCTATGGCTACACCTTC.

The chain recombines TRBV28 with TRBJ2-2, with 11 nucleotides matching TRBD2. Trimming cost V 8 bases and J 3 bases; bases outside gene matches: 8. There are 16 residues in the CDR3. Germline V gene data show CDR1 as MDHEN and CDR2 as SYDVKM. The CDR3 DNA sequence: TGTGCCAGCTTTCCCTTGACTAGCGGGGACACCGGGGAGCTGTTTTTT. The encoded protein is CASFPLTSGDTGELFF.

The chain employs TRBV29-1 and TRBJ2-1; TRBD1 matches at 7 bases. The germline gives CDR1 SQVTM, CDR2 ANQGSEA. This CDR3 has 13 amino acids. V lost 6 bases to trimming and J lost 6 bases; unmatched junction nucleotides: 8. The CDR3 region is CSVEKGAGNEQFF. The DNA of the CDR3 is TGCAGCGTCGAGAAGGGGGCGGGCAATGAGCAGTTCTTC.

The chain joins TRBV20-1 to TRBJ2-3; D is unresolved. Looked up from germline, CDR1 is DFQATT and CDR2 is SNEGSKA (reference sequence). The V end was cut by 1 base, the J end by 5 bases, with 4 bases between. This CDR3 has 11 residues. The CDR3 loop reads CSARGGDTQYF. CDR3 DNA sequence: TGCAGTGCTAGAGGAGGAGATACGCAGTATTTT.

CDR3 DNA: TGTGCCAGCAGTTACGCCGGGAATAATGAAAAACTGTTTTTT. It specifies CASSYAGNNEKLFF. The V gene is TRBV6-5, the J gene TRBJ1-4; D not certain. This CDR3 is 14 amino acids long. Germline assignment: CDR1 MNHEY and CDR2 SVGAGI. V was shortened by 2 bases and J by 4 bases, with 8 bases between the two germline ends.

The J gene is TRBJ1-3, the V gene TRBV27; 8 positions match TRBD1. The CDR3 is 16 residues long. Per germline, CDR1 MNHEY and CDR2 SMNVEV (reference sequence). Trimming removed 4 bases from V and 0 bases from J; junction bases left unmatched: 5. The CDR3 loop reads CASSSTGAYSGNTIYF. The DNA for the CDR3 is TGTGCCAGCAGTTCGACAGGGGCCTACTCTGGAAACACCATATATTTT.

This chain uses TRBV11-1 with TRBJ2-1, with TRBD2 as a possible D gene (6 bases). Germline values: CDR1 SGHAT, CDR2 FQDESV (reference sequence). Trimming left V 5 bases short and J 7 bases short, with 24 bases between. This CDR3 has 17 amino acids. This CDR3 is CASSPGEVLVHFNEQFF. CDR3 DNA sequence: TGTGCCAGCAGCCCGGGAGAGGTATTAGTCCATTTTAATGAGCAGTTCTTC.

This chain uses TRBV7-2 with TRBJ2-5; D not certain. V dropped 1 base and J dropped 3 bases, with 12 bases sitting between them. This CDR3 is 15 amino acids long. Germline V gene data show CDR1 as SGHTA and CDR2 as FQGNSA. CDR3 loop: CASSLDSDPEETQYF. CDR3 bases: TGTGCCAGCAGCTTAGACTCTGATCCCGAAGAGACCCAGTACTTC.